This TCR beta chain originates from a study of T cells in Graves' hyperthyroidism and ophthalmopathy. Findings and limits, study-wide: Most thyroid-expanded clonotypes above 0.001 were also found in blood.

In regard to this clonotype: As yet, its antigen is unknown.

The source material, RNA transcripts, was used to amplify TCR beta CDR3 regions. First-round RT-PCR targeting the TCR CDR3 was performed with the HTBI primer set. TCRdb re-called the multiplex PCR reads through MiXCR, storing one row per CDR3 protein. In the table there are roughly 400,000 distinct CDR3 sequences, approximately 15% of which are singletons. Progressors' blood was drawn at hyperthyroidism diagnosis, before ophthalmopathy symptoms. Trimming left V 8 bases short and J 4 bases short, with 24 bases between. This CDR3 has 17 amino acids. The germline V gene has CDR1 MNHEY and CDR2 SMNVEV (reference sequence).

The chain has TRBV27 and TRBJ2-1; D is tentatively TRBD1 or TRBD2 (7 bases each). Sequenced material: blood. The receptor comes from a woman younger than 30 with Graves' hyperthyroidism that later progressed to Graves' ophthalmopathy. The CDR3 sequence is CASRQGGEPLAYNEQFF. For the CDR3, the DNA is TGTGCCAGCCGCCAGGGGGGGGAGCCCCTTGCGTACAATGAGCAGTTCTTC.